This T cell receptor (beta chain) is from a study of glioma-infiltrating T cells after dendritic cell vaccination. Study-wide context: Between about 2003 and 2013, patients got autologous tumor lysate-pulsed dendritic cell vaccines.

The method was immunoSEQ multiplex PCR; TCRdb's version includes in-frame clones alone and lacks a portion of them. This table holds around 60,000 clones, around nine tenths found once. As for this clone: Its specificity is not known.

Documented time point: after dendritic cell vaccination, including at tumor progression/relapse. Broader study findings: No direct clonality-survival link was found; a diverse polyclonal response may matter.

The CDR3 contains 14 residues. Between the trimmed V and J ends, which lost 6 bases and 0 bases, there was a span of 11 bases. The germline V gene encodes CDR1 WSHSY and CDR2 SAAADI. This material consisted of blood, taken after dendritic cell vaccination. The sequence derives from a human donor with glioblastoma. The J gene is TRBJ1-2, the V gene TRBV10-2; no reliable D call. The CDR3 reads CASRGGGANYGYTF. CDR3 coding DNA: TGCGCCAGCAGGGGAGGCGGGGCTAACTATGGCTACACCTTC.